What follows describes a single T cell receptor (beta chain). The antigen remains undetermined. The source of the sample is a study of shared clonotypes between healthy human individuals. Several immunoSEQ plates held equal portions of the genomic DNA taken from each subset. Method: immunoSEQ multiplex PCR; TCRdb's copy keeps in-frame clones and lacks some. The table lists millions of clones, 95% of them singletons. Germline-derived CDR1 and CDR2 are ENHRY and SYGVKD. This CDR3 has 12 amino acids. With V trimmed by 5 bases and J by 6 bases, 4 bases remained unmatched. Overall study results and limits: Generally, naive subsets came out with larger estimated richness than memory subsets.

Only Caucasian adults living in Nashville, Tennessee served as donors. A CD45RA-negative memory subset and a CD45RA+ naive subset were separated from the CD4+ cells. The sequence was obtained from a man aged 18 to 30 in good health. The V and J genes are TRBV10-3 and TRBJ2-7; 7 bases are shared with TRBD1. The sample consisted of naive CD4+ T cells sorted from blood. The subset: CD45RA+ positively selected. The CDR3 loop reads CAISTGVGEQYF. The CDR3 DNA follows: TGTGCCATCAGTACAGGGGTCGGCGAGCAGTACTTC.